This T cell receptor beta chain stems from a study of CD8 T cells in Susac syndrome. The CDR3 is made up of 16 amino acids. Trimming shortened V by 2 bases and J by 4 bases, and 15 bases separated the two germline ends. Germline values: CDR1 SNHLY, CDR2 FYNNEI. An amount of RNA that ranged from roughly 0.45 to 1 ug was reverse transcribed with random hexamers. Multiplex immunoSEQ PCR targeted 54 Vbeta and 13 Jbeta TCR beta segments. TCRdb re-analysed the immunoSEQ multiplex PCR reads in MiXCR, keeping a single row per CDR3 protein. The table shows over 350,000 distinct CDR3 sequences, with 75% to 90% occurring only once. Details on this clonotype: The antigen is not known.

Study-wide results and limits: An acknowledgment was made by the study that its TCR sequencing and HLA analysis involved relatively few individuals.

From blood CD8+ and CD4+ T cells, TCR beta sequences were generated. Both CD4+ and CD8+ T cells were negatively isolated, and TEMRA cells underwent FACS enrichment. The sequence derives from a human donor with multiple sclerosis. The chain couples TRBV2 to TRBJ1-3; D perhaps matches TRBD1 (5 bases). Source material: CD8+ T cells from PBMCs. CDR3 sequence reads: CASSEIQGSAGNTIYF. The CDR3 region has the DNA TGTGCCAGCAGTGAAATTCAGGGTAGTGCCGGAAACACCATATATTTT.